This T cell receptor beta chain was profiled in a study of T cell repertoires in ileal Crohn's disease. Sequenced by immunoSEQ multiplex PCR; TCRdb stores in-frame clones only, minus some. The sample has approximately 18,000 clones, 60% seen once; the top ten hold 6.5%. Trimming at V came to 6 bases and at J to 4 bases, leaving 8 bases not matched to a gene. Germline assignment: CDR1 SNHLY and CDR2 FYNNEI. CDR3 length: 14 residues. The sequence was collected from an adult with Crohn's disease. The specimen was ileal tissue. This rearrangement joins TRBV2 to TRBJ1-2, with 7 positions matching TRBD1. The CDR3 coding sequence is TGTGCCAGCAGGGGGGACAGCTCTGCCTATGGCTACACCTTC. Protein product: CASRGDSSAYGYTF. Based on the CDR3 plus reference TRBV2 and TRBJ1-2, the full variable domain is EPEVTQTPSHQVTQMGQEVILRCVPISNHLYFYWYRQILGQKVEFLVSFYNNEISEKSEIFDDQFSVERPDGSNFTLKIRSTKLEDSAMYFCASRGDSSAYGYTFGSGTRLTVV.